The rows below give T cell receptor beta chains drawn from one sample of a study of a mutant IDH1 vaccine in newly diagnosed glioma. Their cognate antigens are unknown. Here immunoSEQ multiplex PCR was the method, and the copy in TCRdb shows in-frame clones only, minus some. Among 30,000 or so clones, about four fifths were seen once, and the ten largest hold approximately 7.1%. The input for sequencing was PBMCs, taken from a glioma patient whose treatment included an IDH1 peptide vaccine. Receptor source: a young woman with glioma. Each CDR3 is given with its conserved first and last residue. D genes are given only for firm matches. Not every row has a clone size; where given, it reads once, few, many or a size class.

d_call j_call v_call clone_size cdr3_aa cdr3_nt
. TRBJ2-2 TRBV2 . CASRGGGLNTGELFF TGTGCCAGCAGAGGGGGCGGACTAAACACCGGGGAGCTGTTTTTT
. TRBJ2-7 TRBV7-2 . CASSLMPGRGFLPYEQYF TGTGCCAGCAGCTTAATGCCCGGTCGGGGTTTCTTGCCCTACGAGCAGTACTTC
. TRBJ2-1 TRBV7-2 . CASSLGSHSYNEQFF TGTGCCAGCAGCTTAGGTTCCCACTCCTACAATGAGCAGTTCTTC
TRBD1 TRBJ1-2 TRBV4-1 . CASSHGWQGAYGYTF TGCGCCAGCAGCCATGGGTGGCAGGGGGCCTATGGCTACACCTTC
. TRBJ2-2 TRBV7-3 . CASSNYGLTGPGELFF TGTGCCAGCAGCAACTACGGCTTAACAGGACCCGGGGAGCTGTTTTTT
. TRBJ2-1 TRBV5-4 . CASSPRTGYNEQFF TGTGCCAGCAGCCCTCGGACTGGGTACAATGAGCAGTTCTTC
. TRBJ2-7 TRBV27 . CASSPRRGYEQYF TGTGCCAGCAGTCCCCGACGGGGCTACGAGCAGTACTTC
. TRBJ2-1 TRBV18 . CASSPPGRANEQFF TGTGCCAGCTCACCACCGGGCAGGGCCAATGAGCAGTTCTTC
TRBD1 TRBJ2-1 TRBV28 . CASSGQGWSNEQFF TGTGCCAGCAGCGGACAGGGGTGGAGCAATGAGCAGTTCTTC
TRBD1 TRBJ2-7 TRBV19 . CASSWGQGADEQYF TGTGCCAGTAGTTGGGGGCAGGGGGCCGACGAGCAGTACTTC
. TRBJ2-5 TRBV21-1 . CAITPGPYQETQYF TGTGCCATCACACCGGGACCGTACCAAGAGACCCAGTACTTC
TRBD2 TRBJ2-3 TRBV4-2 once CASSQREGPDTQYF TGTGCCAGCAGCCAAAGGGAGGGCCCAGATACGCAGTATTTT
. TRBJ2-4 TRBV2 . CASSGWQGMAKNIQYF TGTGCCAGCAGTGGGTGGCAGGGTATGGCCAAAAACATTCAGTACTTC
TRBD1 TRBJ1-5 TRBV2 . CASRPGQGDNQPQHF TGTGCCAGCAGGCCCGGACAGGGGGACAATCAGCCCCAGCATTTT
TRBD1 TRBJ2-2 TRBV7-9 . CASSLAVAQGAGELFF TGTGCCAGCAGCTTAGCCGTCGCACAGGGGGCCGGGGAGCTGTTTTTT
. TRBJ1-5 TRBV30 . CAWSGQIFNQPQHF TGTGCCTGGAGTGGACAGATCTTCAATCAGCCCCAGCATTTT